This T cell receptor beta chain was captured by sequencing in a study of T-cell memory formation after mild COVID-19 (dated by TCRdb to 2020 to 2023). Broadly, across the study: TCR sequence clusters from the two donors were largely donor specific. In a couple of donors, T-cell clones that expanded and contracted after mild COVID-19 were tracked by sequencing TCRalpha and TCRbeta repertoires over time. The cohort comprised two young, previously healthy adult volunteers, one female and one male.

PBMCs were isolated by Ficoll-Paque density gradient centrifugation. Broader findings and caveats from the paper: Whether the second-wave clones peaking on day 37 were SARS-CoV-2 specific was not confirmed. Clones that contracted from day 15 to 85 showed balanced CD4/CD8 phenotypes, whereas a second wave of clones that expanded from day 15 to 37 leaned towards CD4+. The detection of some responding clones in pre-infection memory suggests that pre-existing cross-reactive memory T cells joined the SARS-CoV-2 response. Contracting CD4+ clones were located mainly in the CM and EM memory subsets, whereas CD8+ clones were found to be enriched in EMRA. Only a couple of mild cases were covered by the study, and larger cohorts that include severe cases with pre-infection samples were considered necessary.

Sequencer: Illumina NovaSeq 6000. cDNA libraries for TCRalpha and TCRbeta were prepared by 5'RACE using constant-segment primers, with sample barcodes and unique molecular identifiers added. RNA was extracted from every sample with Trizol reagent. The libraries were amplified in two PCR steps, and the second step added a second sample barcode and Illumina TruSeq adapters. Sequencing of the libraries was done on an Illumina NovaSeq, producing 2 x 150 bp paired-end reads. The original methods were these. Reads were demultiplexed and collapsed into UMI-guided consensus sequences with migec v1.2.7. Using mixcr v2.1.11, UMI consensuses were aligned to TRA and TRB V and J templates and then assembled into clonotypes. A clonotype was counted as expanded or contracted only when both edgeR and NoisET called the clonotype significant, with the noise models trained on biological replicates. For edgeR calls, a false discovery rate-adjusted p below 0.01 and a log2 fold-change threshold of 1 were applied. PCA with hierarchical clustering of max-normalized trajectories of the 1000 most abundant clonotypes was used as exploratory dynamics analysis. Each responding clone was given a CD4 or CD8 phenotype based on the CD4+ and CD8+ repertoires, which had been sequenced separately. In TCRdb, the public reads were trimmed at Q25 with fastp and aligned with MiXCR, with productive beta chains retained. One record per CDR3 amino acid sequence lists the most common genes and DNA. The V and J calls and clone size come from TCRdb's table, not from the authors' own analysis. A total of about 340,000 distinct CDR3 sequences appear in this sample, around a fifth of them only once. Clones ranked in the top ten supply over 20% of the sample.

This clonotype was recorded many times. No antigen is known for it. A read error may account for a junction end that differs from germline. This clonotype originated in a man between 18 and 35 years old who had mild COVID-19 (a few samples of this study predate the infection). The sample titles of this study are shuffled in the database, so cell type and time point are left out; the donor was told from shared clones. Sequencing was performed on PBMCs or a T cell subset sorted from them (not recorded which).

The CDR3 corresponds to CASSLNRGNTEAFF. The nucleotides are TGTGCCAGCAGTTTGAACAGGGGGAACACTGAAGCTTTCTTT. Recombination joined TRBV5-1 with TRBJ1-1; the central 7 bases match TRBD1. CDR1 and CDR2 (SGHRS, YFSETQ) derive from the germline V gene. The CDR3 contains 14 residues, cysteine and phenylalanine counted. Just CDR3 DNA is preserved here, 42 bases in frame from base 1.